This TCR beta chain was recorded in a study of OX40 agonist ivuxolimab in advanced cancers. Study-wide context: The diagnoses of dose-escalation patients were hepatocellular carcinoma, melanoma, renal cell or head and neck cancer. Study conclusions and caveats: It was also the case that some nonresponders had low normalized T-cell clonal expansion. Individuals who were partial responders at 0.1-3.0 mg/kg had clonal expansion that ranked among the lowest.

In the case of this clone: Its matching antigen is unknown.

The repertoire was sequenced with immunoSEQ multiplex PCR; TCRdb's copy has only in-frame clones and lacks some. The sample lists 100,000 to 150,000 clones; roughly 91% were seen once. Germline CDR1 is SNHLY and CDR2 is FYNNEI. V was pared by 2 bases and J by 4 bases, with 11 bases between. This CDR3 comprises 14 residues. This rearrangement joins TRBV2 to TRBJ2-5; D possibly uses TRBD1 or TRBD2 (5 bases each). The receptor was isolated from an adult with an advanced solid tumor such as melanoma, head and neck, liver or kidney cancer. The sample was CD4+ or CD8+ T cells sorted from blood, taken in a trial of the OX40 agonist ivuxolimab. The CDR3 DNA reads TGTGCCAGCAGTGAATCTTCGGGGCCAGAGACCCAGTACTTC. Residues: CASSESSGPETQYF.